There are many counts of the clone carrying this T cell receptor beta chain. Seattle patients were enrolled during active infection and followed longitudinally. This record comes from a study of blood T cell repertoires in COVID-19. Turning to the study itself: From T cells, B-cell-depleted T cells, or PBMCs came the material, which was cDNA or gDNA.

V gave up 0 bases and J gave up 1 base, with 9 bases separating them. Germline CDR1 LNHDA, CDR2 SQIVND (reference sequence). This CDR3 has 15 residues. The authors' processing: Counts of nucleated cells, estimated from reference gene primer amplification, were obtained. Assay used: immunoSEQ multiplex PCR; TCRdb lists only in-frame clones, some missing. For V, J and clone size, that table is used; D and trimming come from the DNA. The repertoire holds about 200,000 clones, with roughly 80% as singletons. The source is a woman aged 80 or over with COVID-19, enrolled during active disease. Sequenced input: peripheral blood. V and J are TRBV19 and TRBJ1-1; D is possibly TRBD1 (6 bases). In DNA, the CDR3 is TGTGCCAGTAGTATAGATCACAGGGCGAACACTGAAGCTTTCTTT. Protein sequence: CASSIDHRANTEAFF.